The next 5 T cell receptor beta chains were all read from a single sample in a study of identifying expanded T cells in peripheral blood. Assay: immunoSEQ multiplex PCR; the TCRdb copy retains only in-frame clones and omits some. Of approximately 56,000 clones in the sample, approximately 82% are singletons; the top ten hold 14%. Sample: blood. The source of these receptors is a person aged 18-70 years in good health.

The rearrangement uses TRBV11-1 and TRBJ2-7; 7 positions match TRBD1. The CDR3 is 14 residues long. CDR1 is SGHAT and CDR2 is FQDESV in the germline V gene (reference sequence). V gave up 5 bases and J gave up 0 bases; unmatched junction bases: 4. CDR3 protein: CASSKTGSSYEQYV. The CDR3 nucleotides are TGTGCCAGCAGCAAGACAGGGAGCTCCTACGAGCAGTACGTC.

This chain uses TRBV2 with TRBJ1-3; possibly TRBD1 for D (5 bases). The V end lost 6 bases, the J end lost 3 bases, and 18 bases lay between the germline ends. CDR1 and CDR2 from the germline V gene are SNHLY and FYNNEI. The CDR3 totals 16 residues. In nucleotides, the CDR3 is TGTGCCAGCAGCCTCCGGGACGCCCGGTTTGGAAACACCATATATTTT. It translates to CASSLRDARFGNTIYF.

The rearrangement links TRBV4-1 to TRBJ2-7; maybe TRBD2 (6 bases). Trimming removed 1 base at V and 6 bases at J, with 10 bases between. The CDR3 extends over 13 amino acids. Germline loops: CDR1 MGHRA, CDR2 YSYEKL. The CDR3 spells CASSQVMGGEQYV. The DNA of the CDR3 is TGCGCCAGCAGCCAAGTCATGGGGGGCGAGCAGTACGTC.

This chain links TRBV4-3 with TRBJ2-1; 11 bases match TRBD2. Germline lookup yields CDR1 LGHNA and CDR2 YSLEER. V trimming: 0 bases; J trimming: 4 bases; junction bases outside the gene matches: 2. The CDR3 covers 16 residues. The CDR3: CASSQDRTSGYNEQFF. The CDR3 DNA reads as TGCGCCAGCAGCCAAGATCGGACTAGCGGGTACAATGAGCAGTTCTTC.

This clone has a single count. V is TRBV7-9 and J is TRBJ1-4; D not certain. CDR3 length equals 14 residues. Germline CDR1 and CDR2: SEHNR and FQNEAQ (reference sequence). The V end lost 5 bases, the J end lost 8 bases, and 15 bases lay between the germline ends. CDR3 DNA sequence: TGTGCCAGCAGCCTGCGGGGAACTCAAGAAAAACTGTTTTTT. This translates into CASSLRGTQEKLFF.